This T cell receptor (beta chain) was found in a study of T and B cells in COVID-19 patients (dated by TCRdb to the early 2020s). Regarding the research as a whole: In this study, adaptive immunity was profiled in COVID-19 patients who either had active infection or had recovered, using TRB and IGH repertoire sequencing of peripheral blood. A recovered cohort included more than 15 patients who provided about 20 samples, and most of these patients had mild to moderate COVID-19 treated on an outpatient basis. An age-matched reference group of some 39 healthy donors negative for COVID-19 antibodies was used as the comparison for repertoire analyses. Of the 20 to 25 patients in the active-infection cohort, roughly 18 had comorbidities associated with unfavorable COVID-19 outcome. A couple of patients were in both the active and recovered cohorts because samples existed from active disease and from after recovery. A median age of approximately 35 years was recorded in the recovered cohort versus over 65 years in the active-infection cohort. Over 8 million TCR sequences were analysed from a TCR and BCR sequence repository that comprised 37 patients and some 70 time points. As many as 9 follow-up blood samples were taken per patient, and some of the samples covered different disease stages within the same individual. In the active-infection cohort, 12 of 20 patients were critically ill and required mechanical ventilation or ECMO.

TRB repertoires were amplified from around 250-460 ng of genomic DNA extracted from blood. Sequencing was performed on an Illumina MiSeq. Multiplex PCR with BIOMED2 TRB-A/B primer pools was used to amplify TRB rearrangements. Illumina-compatible adapters and 7-nucleotide sample barcodes were attached to the amplicons through two consecutive PCRs. All library PCRs used Phusion HS II polymerase. Amplicons were gel-purified with the NucleoSpin Gel and PCR Clean-up kit, quantified on Qubit, and pooled at approximately 3.7 nM. Amplicon pool quality was checked on an Agilent 2100 Bioanalyzer before Illumina next-generation sequencing. Per the original workflow: Annotation of TRB rearrangements was done in MiXCR 3.0.8 with the default MiXCR reference library. Non-productive reads and sequences with fewer than 2 reads were removed, and every unique CDR3 nucleotide sequence was treated as one clone. R 3.5.1 was used to calculate clonality, diversity, richness and V-J gene usage. TCR clustering by CDR3 similarity used GLIPH2, with generation probabilities calculated by OLGA. GLIPH2 clusters were kept only if they contained at least four unique TCR clonotypes found in at least three individuals. TCRdb itself trimmed the public reads at Q25 with fastp, ran MiXCR and retained productive beta chains. Every entry covers one CDR3 protein and lists the most common genes and DNA from its rows. The V and J calls follow TCRdb's processing rather than the paper's. This sample holds 10,000 to 13,000 distinct CDR3 sequences; more than 30% were observed only once. The ten largest make up roughly an eighth of the sample.

Concerning this clonotype: Its recognized antigen is unknown. No much larger clonotype is one base removed from it; base qualities were not supplied.

Its CDR3 holds 18 amino acids, cysteine through phenylalanine. Only CDR3 DNA is held: 54 bases, read in frame from base 1. Relative to germline, V is missing 4 bases and J is missing 1 base, with 14 bases of the junction outside any gene match. The germline V gene (reference sequence) provides CDR1 MNHEY and CDR2 SMNVEV. The paper's findings and limits, for the study overall: A total of 2,000 to 2,500 exclusive TCR clusters, including some 30 low-pGen clusters, were found in the recovered cohort. Specific T cell subsets (CD4+/Treg/CD8+) and sorted SARS-CoV-2-responsive or tetramer+ T cells had not yet been sequenced, with those experiments still ongoing. The size of the cohort was considered insufficient for assessing HLA contributions to COVID-19 susceptibility or severity. Blood samples from mildly ill patients during symptoms and early samples from severe cases were scarce. Prospective validation of the reported TCR clusters was stated to be required before clinical use. Strongly skewed TRBV/TRBJ gene usage was reported in patients with COVID-19. During active COVID-19 the TRB repertoires were highly clonal, but at recovery diversity and richness rose above the levels seen in healthy donors.

The chain uses TRBV27 and TRBJ2-7, and 9 junction bases match TRBD1. Material: blood. The receptor's source is a human donor with active COVID-19. The sequenced DNA is TGTGCCAGCAGTTCCACAGGGGGCTATAGTACAGGTTCCTACGAGCAGTACTTC. This encodes CASSSTGGYSTGSYEQYF.